This T cell receptor (beta chain) appears in the sequencing data of a study of T cell clonotyping in hematopoietic cell transplantation. Points from the study as a whole: Broader posttransplant TCR repertoire diversity was predicted by graft donor and pretransplant recipient Inverse Simpson Index values. Without cell sorting, CD4 versus CD8 contributions remain unresolved. At the given depth, recipient repertoires were over 97% de novo clonotypes.

This table comes from immunoSEQ multiplex PCR, and its TCRdb copy is limited to in-frame clones, with some not included. There are thousands of clones in the sample; roughly 70% occur only once, and less than 30% lies in the top ten. Blood collection times were about day -28 and days 30, 100, 180 posttransplant. V dropped 1 base and J dropped 0 bases, with 3 bases sitting between them. Per the germline V gene, CDR1 is SGHTA and CDR2 is FQGTGA. CDR3 length equals 13 residues. Regarding this clone: Its antigen is currently unknown.

The sequences come from PBMCs, collected 180 days after allogeneic stem cell transplant. This receptor was identified in a male patient aged 50 to 59 who had an allogeneic stem cell transplant from an unrelated donor, so the T cells may come from the graft donor. Some clones in this sample may be carry-over from other donors' samples. The V call is TRBV7-3, the J call TRBJ1-1; D remains unclear. This CDR3 reads CASSLILNTEAFF. The CDR3 DNA sequence: TGTGCCAGCAGCTTAATTTTGAACACTGAAGCTTTCTTT.